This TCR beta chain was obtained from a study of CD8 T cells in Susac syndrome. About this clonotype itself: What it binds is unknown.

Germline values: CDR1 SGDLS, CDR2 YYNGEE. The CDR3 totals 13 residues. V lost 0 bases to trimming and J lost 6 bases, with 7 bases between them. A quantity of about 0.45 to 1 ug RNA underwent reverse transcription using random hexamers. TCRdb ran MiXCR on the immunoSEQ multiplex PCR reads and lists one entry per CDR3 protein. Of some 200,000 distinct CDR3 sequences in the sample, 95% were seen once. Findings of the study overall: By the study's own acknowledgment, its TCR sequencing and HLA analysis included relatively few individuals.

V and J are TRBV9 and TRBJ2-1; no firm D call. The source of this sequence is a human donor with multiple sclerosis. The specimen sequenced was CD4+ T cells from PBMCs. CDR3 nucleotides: TGTGCCAGCAGCGTAGGGGTAGTCAATGAGCAGTTCTTC. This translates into CASSVGVVNEQFF.